This T cell receptor beta chain came from a study of T-cell reconstitution after alpha-beta-depleted transplantation in children. This sample's TCRbeta library carried unique molecular identifier barcodes. Each CDR3 protein is one row after TCRdb ran MiXCR on the PCR reads. Of some 440,000 distinct CDR3 sequences listed, roughly 17% are singletons. Between the trimmed V and J ends, which lost 1 base and 12 bases, there was a span of 10 bases. CDR3 length: 12 residues. CDR1 and CDR2 from the germline V gene are SEHNR and FQNEAQ (reference sequence). The sequence was collected from a boy under two years old who had a stem cell transplant for Wiskott-Aldrich syndrome, so the T cells may come from the graft donor. V is TRBV7-9 and J is TRBJ2-1; D is ambiguous. The sample was PBMCs, mostly from graft donor cells, taken 360 days after TCRalphabeta/CD19-depleted stem cell transplant. CDR3 in DNA: TGTGCCAGCAGCTTAGTAGGGTCGGGGCAGTTCTTC. Translating gives CASSLVGSGQFF.